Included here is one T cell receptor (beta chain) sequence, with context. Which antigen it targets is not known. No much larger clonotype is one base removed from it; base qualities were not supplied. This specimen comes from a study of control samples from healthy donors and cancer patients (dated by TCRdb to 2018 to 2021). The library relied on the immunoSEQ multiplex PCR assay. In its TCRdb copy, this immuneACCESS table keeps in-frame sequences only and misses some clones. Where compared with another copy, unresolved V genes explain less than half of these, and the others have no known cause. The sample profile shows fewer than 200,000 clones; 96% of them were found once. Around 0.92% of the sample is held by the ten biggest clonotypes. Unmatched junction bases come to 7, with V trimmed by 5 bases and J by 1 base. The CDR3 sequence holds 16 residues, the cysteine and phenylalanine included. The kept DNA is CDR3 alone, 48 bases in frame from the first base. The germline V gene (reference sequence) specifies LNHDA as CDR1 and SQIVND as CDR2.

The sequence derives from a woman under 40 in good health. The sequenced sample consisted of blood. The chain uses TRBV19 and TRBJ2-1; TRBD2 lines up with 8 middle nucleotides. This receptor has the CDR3 CASSPWTSRSYNEQFF. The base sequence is TGTGCCAGTAGTCCATGGACTAGCAGGTCCTACAATGAGCAGTTCTTC.